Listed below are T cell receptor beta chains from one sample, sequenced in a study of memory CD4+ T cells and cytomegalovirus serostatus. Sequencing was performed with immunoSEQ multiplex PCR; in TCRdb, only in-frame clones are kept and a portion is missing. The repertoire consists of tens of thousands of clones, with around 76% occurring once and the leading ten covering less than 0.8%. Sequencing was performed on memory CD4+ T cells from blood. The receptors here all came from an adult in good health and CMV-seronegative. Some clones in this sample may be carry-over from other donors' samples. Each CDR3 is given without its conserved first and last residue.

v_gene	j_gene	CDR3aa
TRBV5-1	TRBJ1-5	ASSLGAGNQPQH
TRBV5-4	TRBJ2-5	ASSLASQGETQY
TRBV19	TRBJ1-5	ASRTDRDGNQPQH
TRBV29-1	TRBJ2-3	SAGTSGGDTDTQY
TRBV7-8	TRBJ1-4	ASSLVPGQDGEKLF
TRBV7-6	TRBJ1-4	ASSLGRGIGEKLF
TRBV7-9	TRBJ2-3	ATRSDRGVDTQY
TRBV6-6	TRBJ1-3	ASRDREAGNTIY
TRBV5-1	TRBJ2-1	ASSLAERVSYNEQF
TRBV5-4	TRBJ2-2	ASSRPGTGGHYTGELF
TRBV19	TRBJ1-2	ASRQGTAFGGYT
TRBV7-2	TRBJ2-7	ASSLDRAGAGYEQY
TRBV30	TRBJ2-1	AWSVGGHVYNEQF
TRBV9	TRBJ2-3	ASSGTLSTDTQY
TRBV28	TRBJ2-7	ASSLGEQNSYEQY
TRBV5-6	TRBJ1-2	ASSLKGVDGYT
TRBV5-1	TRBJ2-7	ASSYRGAGGEQY
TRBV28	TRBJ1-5	ASSLINQPQH
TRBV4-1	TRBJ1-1	ASRSFRGHNTEAF
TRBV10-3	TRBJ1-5	AIRQGESNQPQH
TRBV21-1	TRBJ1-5	ASSIFQPQH
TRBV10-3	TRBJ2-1	AITASPKGNEQF
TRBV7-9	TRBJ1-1	ASSVTRTENTEAF
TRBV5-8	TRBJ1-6	ASSLPGFLGHNSPLH
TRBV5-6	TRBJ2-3	ASSQTGVLSTDTQY
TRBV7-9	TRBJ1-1	ASSHQGGGDTEAF
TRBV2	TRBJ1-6	ASRENRENNSPLH
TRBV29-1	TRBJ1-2	SVSFNYGYT
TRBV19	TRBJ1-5	ASNRGEGNQPQH